These 4 T cell receptor beta chains originate from one sample sequenced in a study of OX40 agonist ivuxolimab in advanced cancers. Sequencing was performed with immunoSEQ multiplex PCR; in TCRdb, only in-frame clones are kept and a portion is missing. The sample contains tens of thousands of clones, about four fifths of which appear only once. The source was CD4+ or CD8+ T cells sorted from blood, collected in a trial of the OX40 agonist ivuxolimab. The receptors shown here come from an adult with an advanced solid tumor such as melanoma, head and neck, liver or kidney cancer.

V gene TRBV29-1 combines with J gene TRBJ1-1; D unresolved. The V end was cut by 7 bases, the J end by 0 bases, with 12 bases between. The CDR3 spans 13 residues. Germline V CDR1 and CDR2: SQVTM, ANQGSEA. Here the CDR3 DNA reads TGCAGCGGTTGGCATTCCATGAACACTGAAGCTTTCTTT. It codes for CSGWHSMNTEAFF.

The chain is built from TRBV7-6 and TRBJ2-5; 8 bases agree with TRBD2. Germline V gene data show CDR1 as SGHVS and CDR2 as FNYEAQ. The CDR3 is 15 amino acids. The V segment lost 6 bases and the J segment 3 bases; nucleotides outside the gene matches: 9. CDR3 sequence reads: CASRDYPGLEETQYF. For the CDR3, the DNA is TGTGCCAGCAGAGACTATCCGGGACTAGAAGAGACCCAGTACTTC.

This chain connects TRBV20-1 to TRBJ1-2; D gene unclear. CDR1 DFQATT and CDR2 SNEGSKA come from the germline V gene (reference sequence). The CDR3 loop spans 11 amino acids. As DNA, the CDR3 is TGCAACGATGAGGTCGGCTATGGCTACACCTTC. Translating gives CNDEVGYGYTF.

The J gene is TRBJ1-1, the V gene TRBV7-6; maybe TRBD1 (5 bases). Germline V gene data show CDR1 as SGHVS and CDR2 as FNYEAQ. Trimming left V 5 bases short and J 4 bases short, with 17 bases between. This CDR3 is built from 15 residues. The CDR3 sequence is CASSPTGALGTEAFF. CDR3 nucleotides: TGTGCCAGCAGCCCAACCGGGGCCCTGGGCACTGAAGCTTTCTTT. The full variable domain, in which reference TRBV7-6 and TRBJ1-1 provide the parts outside the CDR3, is GAGVSQSPRYKVTKRGQDVALRCDPISGHVSLYWYRQALGQGPEFLTYFNYEAQQDKSGLPNDRFSAERPEGSISTLTIQRTEQRDSAMYRCASSPTGALGTEAFFGQGTRLTVV.